This paragraph covers one TCR beta chain sequence. There is no known antigen for this receptor. Base qualities are not provided; no much larger clone lies one nucleotide away. For CDR1 and CDR2, the germline V gene lists SQVTM and ANQGSEA. From the cysteine through the phenylalanine, the CDR3 covers 14 amino acids. The retained sequence is limited to the CDR3, 42 bases, with the frame set at the first base. This record belongs to a study of CD8 T cells in Susac syndrome (dated by TCRdb to about 2019). A note on the overall study: Repertoire sequencing was used to test whether CD8+ T cell activation and differentiation in Susac syndrome was antigen driven. The paper as a whole reports these results and caveats: The study acknowledged that relatively few individuals were included in the TCR sequencing and HLA analysis.

High-throughput TCR beta sequencing profiled peripheral blood CD8+ and CD4+ T cells from healthy donors, Susac syndrome patients and multiple sclerosis patients. The healthy donors served as controls matched for age and sex. Bulk CD8+ and CD4+ T cells were purified by magnetic negative isolation, while CD8+ TEMRA cells were enriched using FACS. Blood was collected in EDTA tubes and processed within 24 hours, with PBMCs isolated through density gradient centrifugation. PBMCs intended for TCR sequencing were cryopreserved in liquid nitrogen and were subsequently thawed in a 37 degrees C water bath. The sorted or isolated CD4+, CD8+ and CD8+ TEMRA cells had a purity of 90% or higher. RNA was extracted with the RNeasy kit and 0.5 to 1 ug was reverse transcribed using random hexamers. TCR beta CDR3 regions were amplified with the immunoSEQ multiplex PCR assay covering 54 Vbeta and 13 Jbeta segments. PCR amplification bias was corrected using a synthetic template baseline for primer optimization and computational correction. Per the source publication's procedure: Reads were annotated to V, D and J genes per IMGT and analyzed with immunoSEQ Analyzer, keeping only productive sequences. To calculate clonality, Shannon entropy was normalized by log2 of the number of productive unique sequences and then subtracted from one. Public and private clones were assessed among the 100 most prevalent clones of each patient and control. Susac-specific clones were defined as absent from healthy and MS cohorts, 1052 published viral clones and other ImmuneACCESS disease sequences. TCRdb ran its own pipeline on the public reads, namely fastp trimming at Q25 and MiXCR clone calling, and kept in-frame beta chains. Every distinct CDR3 protein forms one entry, paired with its most common genes and DNA. What appears here as the V and J calls and clone size reflects TCRdb's work, not the paper's. The sample includes more than 150,000 distinct CDR3 sequences, with around 92% observed a single time. The ten largest clones capture approximately 0.075% of the sample.

The clonotype originates from a human donor in good health. This chain joins TRBV29-1 to TRBJ2-7; TRBD2 aligns with 7 central bases. Source material: CD4+ T cells from PBMCs. DNA sequence: TGCAGGAGGGCCCCCGGGACTACCACCTACGAGCAGTACTTC. Its protein is CRRAPGTTTYEQYF.